This TCR beta chain was identified in a study of regulatory T cells in long-lasting Graves disease. In germline, CDR1 is LNHDA, CDR2 SQIVND (reference sequence). V lost 5 bases to trimming and J lost 5 bases, with 13 bases between them. CDR3 length: 14 residues. The time point here: persistent/refractory GD, antithyroid drugs over 5 years with positive TRAb. The TCR library used RNA extracted from PBMCs. In building TCR beta libraries, iRepertoire HTBI primers were used together with Arm-PCR of CDR3 regions. TCRdb redid the calling of the multiplex PCR reads with MiXCR, one entry per CDR3 protein. Of around 460,000 distinct CDR3 sequences listed, approximately 23% are singletons.

The chain is built from TRBV19 and TRBJ1-5; tentatively, D is TRBD1 (6 bases). The sample in question was peripheral blood mononuclear cells (PBMCs), obtained when the disease was refractory, from a patient treated with antithyroid drugs. The receptor was isolated from a female donor with Graves disease. CDR3 DNA sequence: TGTGCCAGTAGTCCCGAGACAGGTTATCAGCCCCAGCATTTT. As protein: CASSPETGYQPQHF.